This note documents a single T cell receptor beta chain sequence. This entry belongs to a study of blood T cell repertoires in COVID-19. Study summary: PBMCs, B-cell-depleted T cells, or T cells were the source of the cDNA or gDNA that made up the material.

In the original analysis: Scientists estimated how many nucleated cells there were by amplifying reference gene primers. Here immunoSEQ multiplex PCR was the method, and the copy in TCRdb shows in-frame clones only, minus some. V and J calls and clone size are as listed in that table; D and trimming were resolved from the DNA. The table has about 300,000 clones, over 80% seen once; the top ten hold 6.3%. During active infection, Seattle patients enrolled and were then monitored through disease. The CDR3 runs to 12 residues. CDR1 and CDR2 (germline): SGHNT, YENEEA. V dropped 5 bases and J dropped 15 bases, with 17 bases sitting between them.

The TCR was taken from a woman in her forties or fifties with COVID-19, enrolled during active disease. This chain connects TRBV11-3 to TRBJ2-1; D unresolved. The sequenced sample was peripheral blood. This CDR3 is CASSPQAGSGFF. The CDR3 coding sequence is TGTGCCAGCAGCCCCCAGGCTGGGTCTGGGTTCTTC.